A single TCR beta chain is shown here with its context. The data were taken from a study of blood T cell repertoires in COVID-19. Across the whole study: In each case, the material was cDNA or gDNA derived from T cells, B-cell-depleted T cells, or PBMCs.

The method was immunoSEQ multiplex PCR; TCRdb's version includes in-frame clones alone and lacks a portion of them. The data hold about 310,000 clones, with more than 75% observed a single time. The V gene's germline CDR1 is LGHDT and CDR2 YNNKEL (reference sequence). Unmatched junction bases numbered 10, after V lost 5 bases and J lost 5 bases. The CDR3 loop spans 16 amino acids. The TCR originated in a man aged 50-59 years with active or convalescent COVID-19. This chain connects TRBV3-1 (or the pseudogene TRBV3-2) to TRBJ1-2, with 11 bases that match TRBD1. Sequenced material: peripheral blood. This CDR3 is CASSRTGGQGSYGYTF. Written as DNA, the CDR3 is TGTGCCAGCAGCAGGACAGGGGGCCAAGGTTCGTATGGCTACACCTTC.